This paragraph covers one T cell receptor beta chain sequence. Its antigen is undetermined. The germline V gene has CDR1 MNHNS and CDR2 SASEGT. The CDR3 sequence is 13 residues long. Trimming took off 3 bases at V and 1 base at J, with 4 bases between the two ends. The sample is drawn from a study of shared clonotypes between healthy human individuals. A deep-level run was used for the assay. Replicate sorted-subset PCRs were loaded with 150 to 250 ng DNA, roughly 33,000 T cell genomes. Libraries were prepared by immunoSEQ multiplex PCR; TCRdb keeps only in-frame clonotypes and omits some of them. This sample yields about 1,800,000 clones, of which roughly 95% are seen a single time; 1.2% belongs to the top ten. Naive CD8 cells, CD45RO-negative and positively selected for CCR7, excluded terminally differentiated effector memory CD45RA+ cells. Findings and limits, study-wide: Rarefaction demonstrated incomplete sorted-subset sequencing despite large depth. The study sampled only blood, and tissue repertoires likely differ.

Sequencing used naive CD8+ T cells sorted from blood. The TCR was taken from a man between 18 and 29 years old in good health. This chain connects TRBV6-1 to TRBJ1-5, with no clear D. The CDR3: CASSDTSNQPQHF. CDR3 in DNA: TGTGCCAGCAGTGACACGAGCAATCAGCCCCAGCATTTT.